This T cell receptor beta chain was captured by sequencing in a study of blood T cell repertoires in COVID-19. Study details: PBMCs, B-cell-depleted T cells, or T cells were the source of the cDNA or gDNA that made up the material.

V lost 4 bases, J lost 7 bases, and 8 bases stayed unmatched. Germline values: CDR1 MNHEY, CDR2 SVGEGT. This CDR3 spans 15 amino acids. Per the original methods: Estimation of nucleated cell counts relied on the amplification of reference gene primers. The data were produced by immunoSEQ multiplex PCR, yet TCRdb's version contains in-frame clones alone and is incomplete. Clone size and the V and J calls come from that table; the DNA yielded D and trimming. The table shows about 80,000 clones, with roughly 88% occurring only once. The chain is built from TRBV6-2 or TRBV6-3 and TRBJ1-4, with 8 bases identical to TRBD1. This TCR derives from a woman aged 80 or older with acute or convalescent COVID-19. Sequencing was carried out using peripheral blood. The CDR3 DNA reads as TGTGCCAGCAGTTCCCTTGACAGGGGTAGTGAAAAACTGTTTTTT. Protein: CASSSLDRGSEKLFF.